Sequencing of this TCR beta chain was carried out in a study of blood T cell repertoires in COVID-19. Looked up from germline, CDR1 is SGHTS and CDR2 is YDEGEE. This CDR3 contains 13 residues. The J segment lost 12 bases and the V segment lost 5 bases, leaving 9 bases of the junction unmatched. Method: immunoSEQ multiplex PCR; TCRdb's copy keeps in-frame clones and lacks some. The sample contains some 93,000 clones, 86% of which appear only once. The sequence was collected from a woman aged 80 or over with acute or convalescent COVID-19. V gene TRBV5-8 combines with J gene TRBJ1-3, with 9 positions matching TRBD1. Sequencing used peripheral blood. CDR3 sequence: CASRTTGTGLIYF. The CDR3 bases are TGTGCCAGCAGAACCACCGGGACAGGGCTCATATATTTT.